This T cell receptor beta chain was documented in a study of cytomegalovirus exposure and HLA in healthy donors. Findings and caveats of the study: For most subjects, TCR beta sequences were reported to predict HLA-A and HLA-B alleles with accuracy. Previous analysis showed most TCR beta V segments were productive about 87% or about 30% of the time. Associated with HLA alleles at 0.05 false discovery rate in a later analysis were 17,000 or so TCR beta sequences.

PCR was performed using 60 Vbeta and 13 Jbeta primers. The protocol was immunoSEQ multiplex PCR, while the TCRdb copy is restricted to in-frame clones and leaves out a portion. The data show tens of thousands of clones, around 72% seen once. Trimming stripped 5 bases from V and 4 bases from J, with 14 bases between. The CDR3 is 14 residues long. Germline V gives CDR1 SSHAT, CDR2 FNYEAQ (reference sequence). While unrecorded immune exposures were likely, the donors were nominally healthy when sampled. With respect to this clone: Its target is unknown.

The TCR originated in a woman aged 50 to 60 in good health and CMV-seropositive. Specimen: PBMCs. The chain links TRBV7-7 to TRBJ2-5; the D gene is possibly TRBD1 (6 bases). CDR3 residues: CASSTRLGAETQYF. CDR3 bases: TGTGCCAGCAGCACGCGGCTGGGGGCAGAGACCCAGTACTTC. Full variable domain (remainder filled in from reference TRBV7-7 and TRBJ2-5): GAGVSQSPRYKVTKRGQDVTLRCDPISSHATLYWYQQALGQGPEFLTYFNYEAQPDKSGLPSDRFSAERPEGSISTLTIQRTEQRDSAMYRCASSTRLGAETQYFGPGTRLLVL.